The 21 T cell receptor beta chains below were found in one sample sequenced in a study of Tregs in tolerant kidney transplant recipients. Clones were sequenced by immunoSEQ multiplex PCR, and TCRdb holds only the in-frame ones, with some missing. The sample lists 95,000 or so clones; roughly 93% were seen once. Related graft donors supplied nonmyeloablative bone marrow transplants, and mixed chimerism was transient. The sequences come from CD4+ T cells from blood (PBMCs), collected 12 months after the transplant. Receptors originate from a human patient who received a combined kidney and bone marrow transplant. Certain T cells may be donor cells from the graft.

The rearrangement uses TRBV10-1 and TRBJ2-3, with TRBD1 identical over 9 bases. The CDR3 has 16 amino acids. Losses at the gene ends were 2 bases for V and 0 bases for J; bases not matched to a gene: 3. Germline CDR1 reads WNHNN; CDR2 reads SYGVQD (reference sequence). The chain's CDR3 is CASSEPGQGSTDTQYF. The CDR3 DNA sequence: TGCGCCAGCAGTGAGCCAGGACAGGGGAGCACAGATACGCAGTATTTT.

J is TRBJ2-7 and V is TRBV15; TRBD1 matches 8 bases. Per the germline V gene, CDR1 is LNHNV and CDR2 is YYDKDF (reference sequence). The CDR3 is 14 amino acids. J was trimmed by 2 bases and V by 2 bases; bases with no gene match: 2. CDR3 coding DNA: TGTGCCACCAGCAGACTCAGGGGGCCCTACGAGCAGTACTTC. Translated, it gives CATSRLRGPYEQYF.

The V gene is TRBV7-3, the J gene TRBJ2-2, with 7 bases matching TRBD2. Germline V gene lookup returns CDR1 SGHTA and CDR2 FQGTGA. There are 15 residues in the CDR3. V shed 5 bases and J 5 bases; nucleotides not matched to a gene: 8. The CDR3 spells CASSPHGGSTGELFF. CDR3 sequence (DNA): TGTGCCAGCAGCCCACATGGCGGGAGTACCGGGGAGCTGTTTTTT. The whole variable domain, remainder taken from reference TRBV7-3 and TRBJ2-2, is GAGVSQTPSNKVTEKGKYVELRCDPISGHTALYWYRQSLGQGPEFLIYFQGTGAADDSGLPNDRFFAVRPEGSVSTLKIQRTERGDSAVYLCASSPHGGSTGELFFGEGSRLTVL.

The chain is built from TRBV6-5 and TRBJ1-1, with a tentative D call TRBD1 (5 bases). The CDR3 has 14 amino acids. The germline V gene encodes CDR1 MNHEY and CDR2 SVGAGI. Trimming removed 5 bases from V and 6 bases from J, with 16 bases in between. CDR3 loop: CASSESGSRAEAFF. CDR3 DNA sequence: TGTGCCAGCAGTGAATCAGGGTCTAGGGCTGAAGCTTTCTTT.

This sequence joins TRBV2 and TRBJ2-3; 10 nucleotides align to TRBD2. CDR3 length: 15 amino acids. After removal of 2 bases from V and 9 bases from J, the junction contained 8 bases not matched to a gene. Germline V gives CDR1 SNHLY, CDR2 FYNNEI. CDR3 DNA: TGTGCCAGCAGTGAACTAGCGGGAGTTGTTTCCACGCAGTATTTT. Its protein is CASSELAGVVSTQYF.

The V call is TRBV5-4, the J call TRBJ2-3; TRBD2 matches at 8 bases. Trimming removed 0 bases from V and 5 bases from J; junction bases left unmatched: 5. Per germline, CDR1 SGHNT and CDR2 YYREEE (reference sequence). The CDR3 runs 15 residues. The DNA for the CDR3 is TGTGCCAGCAGCTTGGGGACTAGCTTAGGAGATACGCAGTATTTT. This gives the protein CASSLGTSLGDTQYF.

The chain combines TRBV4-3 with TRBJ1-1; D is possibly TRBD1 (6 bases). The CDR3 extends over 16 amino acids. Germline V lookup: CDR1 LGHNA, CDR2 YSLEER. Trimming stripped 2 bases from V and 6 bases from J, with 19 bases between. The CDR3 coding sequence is TGCGCCAGCAGCCAACAAGGGGGGGGGCGCGACTCTGAAGCTTTCTTT. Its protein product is CASSQQGGGRDSEAFF.

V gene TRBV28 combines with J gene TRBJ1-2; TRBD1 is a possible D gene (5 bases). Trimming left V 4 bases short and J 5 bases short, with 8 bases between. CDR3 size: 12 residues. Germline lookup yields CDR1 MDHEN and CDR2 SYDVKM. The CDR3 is CASSSTAYGYTF. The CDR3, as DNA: TGTGCCAGCAGTTCGACAGCTTATGGCTACACCTTC.

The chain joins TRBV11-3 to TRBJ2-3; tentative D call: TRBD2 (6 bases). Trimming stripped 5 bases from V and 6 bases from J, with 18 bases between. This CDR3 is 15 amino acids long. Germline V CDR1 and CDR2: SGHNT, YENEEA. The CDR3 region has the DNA TGTGCCAGCAGCAAGGGACTCCACCATTCCGATACGCAGTATTTT. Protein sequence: CASSKGLHHSDTQYF.

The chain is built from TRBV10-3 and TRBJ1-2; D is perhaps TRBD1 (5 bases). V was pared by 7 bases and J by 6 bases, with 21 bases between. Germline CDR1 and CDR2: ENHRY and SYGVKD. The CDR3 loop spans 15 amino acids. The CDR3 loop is CAINTVGGLSNGYTF. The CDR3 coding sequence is TGTGCCATCAACACAGTCGGGGGACTAAGCAATGGCTACACCTTC.

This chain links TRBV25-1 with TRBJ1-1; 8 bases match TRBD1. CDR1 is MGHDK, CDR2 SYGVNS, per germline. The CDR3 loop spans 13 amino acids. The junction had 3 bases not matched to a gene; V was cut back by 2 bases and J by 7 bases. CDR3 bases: TGTGCCAGCAGTGAACAGGGGGCGCGTGAAGCTTTCTTT. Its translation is CASSEQGAREAFF.

Written as DNA, the CDR3 is TGCAGGCTCCGGGGGCTAGCGGGAGGGGACTACAATGAGCAGTTCTTC. Translation gives CRLRGLAGGDYNEQFF. V and J are TRBV29-1 and TRBJ2-1, with 12 bases identical to TRBD2. The CDR3 length is 16 residues. Germline V gene sequence: CDR1 SQVTM, CDR2 ANQGSEA.

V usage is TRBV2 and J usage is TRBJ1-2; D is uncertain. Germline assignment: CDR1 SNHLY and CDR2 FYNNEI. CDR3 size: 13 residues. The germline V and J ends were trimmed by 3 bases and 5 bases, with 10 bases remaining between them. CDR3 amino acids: CASSDGRLYGYTF. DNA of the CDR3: TGTGCCAGCAGTGACGGCAGGCTTTATGGCTACACCTTC.

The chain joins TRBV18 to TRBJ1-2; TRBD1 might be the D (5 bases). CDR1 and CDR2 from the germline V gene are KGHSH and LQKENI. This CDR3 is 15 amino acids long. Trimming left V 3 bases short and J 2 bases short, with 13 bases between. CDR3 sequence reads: CASSPTREPNYGYTF. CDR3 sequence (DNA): TGTGCCAGCTCACCTACCAGGGAACCCAACTATGGCTACACCTTC.

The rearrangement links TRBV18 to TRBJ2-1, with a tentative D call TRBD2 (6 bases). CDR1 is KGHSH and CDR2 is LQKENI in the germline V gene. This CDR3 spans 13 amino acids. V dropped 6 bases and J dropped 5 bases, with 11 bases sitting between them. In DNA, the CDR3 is TGTGCCAGCTCCCAGGGACTGGACAATGAGCAGTTCTTC. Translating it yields CASSQGLDNEQFF. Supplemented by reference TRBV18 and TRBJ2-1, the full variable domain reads NAGVMQNPRHLVRRRGQEARLRCSPMKGHSHVYWYRQLPEEGLKFMVYLQKENIIDESGMPKERFSAEFPKEGPSILRIQQVVRGDSAAYFCASSQGLDNEQFFGPGTRLTVL.

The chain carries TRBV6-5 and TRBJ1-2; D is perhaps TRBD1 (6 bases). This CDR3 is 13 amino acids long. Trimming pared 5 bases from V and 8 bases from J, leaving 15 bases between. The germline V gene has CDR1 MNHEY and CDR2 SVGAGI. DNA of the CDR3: TGTGCCAGCAGTCTGACAGGAGAATACGGCTACACCTTC. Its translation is CASSLTGEYGYTF.

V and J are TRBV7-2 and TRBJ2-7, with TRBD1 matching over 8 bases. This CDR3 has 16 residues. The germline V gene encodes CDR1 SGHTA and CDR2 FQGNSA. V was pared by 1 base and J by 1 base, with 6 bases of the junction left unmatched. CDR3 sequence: CASSLEQRTGSYEQYF. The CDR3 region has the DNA TGTGCCAGCAGCTTAGAACAAAGGACAGGGTCCTACGAGCAGTACTTC.

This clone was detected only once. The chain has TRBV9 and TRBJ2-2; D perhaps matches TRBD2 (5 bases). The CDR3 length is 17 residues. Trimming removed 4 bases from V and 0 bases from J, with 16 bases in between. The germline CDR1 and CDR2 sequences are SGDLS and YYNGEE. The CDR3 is CASSPTLSASNTGELFF. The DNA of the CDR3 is TGTGCCAGCAGCCCCACTCTTAGCGCCTCGAACACCGGGGAGCTGTTTTTT.

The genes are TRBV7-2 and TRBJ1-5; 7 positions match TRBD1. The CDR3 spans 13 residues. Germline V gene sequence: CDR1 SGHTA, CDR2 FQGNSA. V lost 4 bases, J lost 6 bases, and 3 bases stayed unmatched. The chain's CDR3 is CASSSTGFQPQHF. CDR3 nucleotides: TGTGCCAGCAGCTCGACAGGGTTTCAGCCCCAGCATTTT.

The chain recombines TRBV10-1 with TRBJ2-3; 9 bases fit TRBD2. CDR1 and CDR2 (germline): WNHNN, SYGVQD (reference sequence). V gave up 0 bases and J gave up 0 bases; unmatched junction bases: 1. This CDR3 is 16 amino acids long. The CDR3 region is CASSESTSGSTDTQYF. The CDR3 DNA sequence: TGCGCCAGCAGTGAGTCGACTAGCGGTAGCACAGATACGCAGTATTTT.

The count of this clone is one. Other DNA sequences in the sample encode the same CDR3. The chain's CDR3 is CASSPAAGVGTEAFF. The CDR3 nucleotides read TGTGCCAGCTCACCAGCGGCAGGGGTTGGCACTGAAGCTTTCTTT. The chain links TRBV18 to TRBJ1-1; a possible D gene is TRBD1 (6 bases). The CDR3 sequence is 15 residues long. CDR1 and CDR2 (germline): KGHSH, LQKENI. V was clipped by 2 bases and J by 4 bases, with 14 bases between them.